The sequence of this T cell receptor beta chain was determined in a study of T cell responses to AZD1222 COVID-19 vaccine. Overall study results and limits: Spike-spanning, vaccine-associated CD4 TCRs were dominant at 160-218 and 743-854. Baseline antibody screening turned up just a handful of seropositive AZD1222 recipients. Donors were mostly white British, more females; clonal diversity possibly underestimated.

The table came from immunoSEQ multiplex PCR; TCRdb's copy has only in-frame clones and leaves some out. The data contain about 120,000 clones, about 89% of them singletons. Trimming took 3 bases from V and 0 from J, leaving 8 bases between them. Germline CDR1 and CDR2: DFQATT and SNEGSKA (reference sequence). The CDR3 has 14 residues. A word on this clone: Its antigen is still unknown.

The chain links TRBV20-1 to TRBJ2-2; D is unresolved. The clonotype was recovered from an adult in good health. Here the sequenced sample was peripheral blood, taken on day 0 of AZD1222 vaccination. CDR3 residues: CSASLRTNTGELFF. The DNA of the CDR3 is TGCAGTGCTAGTTTACGGACGAACACCGGGGAGCTGTTTTTT.